This entry features one T cell receptor beta chain sequence. Everyone who donated was a healthy bone marrow donor. The donors, nominally healthy at sampling, likely had unrecorded immune exposures. 13 Jbeta primers and 60 Vbeta primers were used for the PCR. The protocol was immunoSEQ multiplex PCR, while the TCRdb copy is restricted to in-frame clones and leaves out a portion. Seen here are about 160,000 clones, around 80% observed once, and the top ten hold roughly 7.5%. The data stem from a study of cytomegalovirus exposure and HLA in healthy donors. Study context: Assignment to the Caucasian-associated ancestry cluster applied to approximately 80% of the 300 to 500 genotyped donors.

Per the germline V gene, CDR1 is KGHSH and CDR2 is LQKENI. The CDR3 length is 13 residues. The trim removed 3 bases at V and 7 bases at J, leaving 5 bases unmatched. This clonotype was obtained from a woman in her thirties in good health and CMV-seropositive. The sample taken for sequencing was PBMCs. The V and J genes are TRBV18 and TRBJ2-5; 7 bases align to TRBD2. The chain's CDR3 is CASSPREAWTQYF. CDR3 sequence (DNA): TGTGCCAGCTCACCCCGGGAGGCTTGGACCCAGTACTTC.